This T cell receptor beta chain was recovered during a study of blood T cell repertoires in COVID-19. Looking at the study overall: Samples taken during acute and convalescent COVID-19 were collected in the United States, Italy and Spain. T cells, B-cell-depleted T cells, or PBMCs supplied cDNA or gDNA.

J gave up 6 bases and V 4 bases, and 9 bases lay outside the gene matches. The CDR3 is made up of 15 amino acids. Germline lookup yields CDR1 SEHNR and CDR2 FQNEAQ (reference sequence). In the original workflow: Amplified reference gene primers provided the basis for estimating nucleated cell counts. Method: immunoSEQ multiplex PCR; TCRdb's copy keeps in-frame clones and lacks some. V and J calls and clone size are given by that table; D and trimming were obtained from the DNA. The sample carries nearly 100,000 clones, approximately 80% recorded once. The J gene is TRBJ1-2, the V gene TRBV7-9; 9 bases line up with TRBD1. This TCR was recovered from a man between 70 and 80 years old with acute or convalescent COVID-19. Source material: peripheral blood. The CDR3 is CASSYNPDRGDGYTF. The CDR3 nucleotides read TGTGCCAGCAGCTATAACCCGGACAGGGGAGATGGCTACACCTTC.